This T cell receptor (beta chain) was documented in a study of cytomegalovirus exposure and HLA in healthy donors. Study at large: From around 180 million T cells, an earlier analysis saw approximately 110 million unique TCR beta sequences.

This clone was seen once. A multiplex PCR was run with 60 Vbeta primers and 13 Jbeta primers. Data came from immunoSEQ multiplex PCR; TCRdb stores just in-frame clones and leaves some out. Of 150,000 to 200,000 clones listed, approximately 80% are singletons. Germline V lookup: CDR1 SGHDN, CDR2 FVKESK. CDR3 length equals 17 residues. Losses at the gene ends were 6 bases for V and 5 bases for J; bases not matched to a gene: 13. The sample was PBMCs. The clonotype originates from a woman aged 18 to 35 in good health and CMV-seronegative. The V call is TRBV14, the J call TRBJ2-5; TRBD2 matches 12 bases. The CDR3 DNA sequence: TGTGCCAGCAGTCTTTTCCTGCTAGCGGGAGGGATGGAGACCCAGTACTTC. Protein sequence: CASSLFLLAGGMETQYF.